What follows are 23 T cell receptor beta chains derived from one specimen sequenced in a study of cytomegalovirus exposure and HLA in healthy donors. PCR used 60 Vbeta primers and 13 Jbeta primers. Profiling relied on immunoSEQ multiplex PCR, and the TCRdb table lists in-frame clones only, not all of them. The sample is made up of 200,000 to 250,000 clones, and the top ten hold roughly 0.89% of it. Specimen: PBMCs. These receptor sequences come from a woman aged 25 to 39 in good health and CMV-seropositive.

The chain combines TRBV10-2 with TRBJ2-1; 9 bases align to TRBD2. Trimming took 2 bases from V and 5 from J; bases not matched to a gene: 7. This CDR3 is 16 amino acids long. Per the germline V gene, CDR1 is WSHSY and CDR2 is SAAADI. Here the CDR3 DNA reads TGCGCCAGCAGTGAGCCTAATAGCGGGAGACACAATGAGCAGTTCTTC. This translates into CASSEPNSGRHNEQFF.

The CDR3 here is CASSRSRGEVEKLFF. The CDR3 nucleotides read TGTGCCAGCTCACGATCCCGCGGGGAGGTAGAAAAACTGTTTTTT. The rearrangement links TRBV18 to TRBJ1-4; D not resolved. Looked up from germline, CDR1 is KGHSH and CDR2 is LQKENI. The CDR3 has 15 amino acids. V dropped 4 bases and J dropped 8 bases, with 17 bases sitting between them.

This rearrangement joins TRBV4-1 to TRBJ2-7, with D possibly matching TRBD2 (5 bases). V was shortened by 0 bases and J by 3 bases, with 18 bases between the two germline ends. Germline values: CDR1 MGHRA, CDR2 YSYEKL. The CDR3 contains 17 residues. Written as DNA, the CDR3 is TGCGCCAGCAGCCAAGATACGTTGGGAGTTATTAACTACGAGCAGTACTTC. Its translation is CASSQDTLGVINYEQYF.

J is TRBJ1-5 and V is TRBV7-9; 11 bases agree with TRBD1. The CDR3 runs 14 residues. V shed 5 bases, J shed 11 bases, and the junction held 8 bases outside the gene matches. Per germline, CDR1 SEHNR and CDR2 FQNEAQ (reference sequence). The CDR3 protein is CASSLGTGGRAQHF. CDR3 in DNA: TGTGCCAGCAGCCTAGGGACAGGGGGTCGAGCCCAGCATTTT.

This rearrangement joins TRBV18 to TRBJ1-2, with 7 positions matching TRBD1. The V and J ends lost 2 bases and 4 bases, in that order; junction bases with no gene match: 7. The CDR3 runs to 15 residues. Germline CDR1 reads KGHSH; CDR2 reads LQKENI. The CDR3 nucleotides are TGTGCCAGCTCACCATCTGAGGGGGCAGGCTATGGCTACACCTTC. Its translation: CASSPSEGAGYGYTF.

The CDR3 region has the DNA TGTGCCAGCAGTGGAACTAGCGGGAGACGGTCCTACGAGCAGTACTTC. Amino acid sequence: CASSGTSGRRSYEQYF. The chain uses TRBV2 and TRBJ2-5; 11 nucleotides line up with TRBD2. The end of the DNA fits TRBJ2-7 better, so the J call may be wrong. The germline gives CDR1 SNHLY, CDR2 FYNNEI. The CDR3 loop spans 16 amino acids.

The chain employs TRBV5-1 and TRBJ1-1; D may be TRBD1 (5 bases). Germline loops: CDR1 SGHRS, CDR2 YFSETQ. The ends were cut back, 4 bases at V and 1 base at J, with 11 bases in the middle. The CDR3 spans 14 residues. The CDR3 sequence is CASSKITGNTEAFF. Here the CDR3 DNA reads TGCGCCAGCAGCAAAATTACAGGGAACACTGAAGCTTTCTTT.

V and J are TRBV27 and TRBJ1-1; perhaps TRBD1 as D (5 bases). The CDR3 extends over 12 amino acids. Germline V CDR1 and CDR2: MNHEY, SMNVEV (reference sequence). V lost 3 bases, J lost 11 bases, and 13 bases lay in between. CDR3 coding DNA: TGTGCCAGCAGTTTTTCGGGGGGGACCGCTTTCTTT. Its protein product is CASSFSGGTAFF.

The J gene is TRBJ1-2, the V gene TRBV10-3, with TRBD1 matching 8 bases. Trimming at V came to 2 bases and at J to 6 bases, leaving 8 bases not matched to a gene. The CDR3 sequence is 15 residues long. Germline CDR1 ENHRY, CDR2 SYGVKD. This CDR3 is CAISERTGRGHGYTF. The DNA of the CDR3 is TGTGCCATCAGTGAGCGGACAGGGAGAGGGCATGGCTACACCTTC.

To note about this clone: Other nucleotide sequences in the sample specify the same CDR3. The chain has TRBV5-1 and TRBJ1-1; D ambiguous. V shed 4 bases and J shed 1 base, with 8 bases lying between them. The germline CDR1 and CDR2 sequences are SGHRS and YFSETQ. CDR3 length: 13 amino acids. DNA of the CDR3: TGCGCCAGCAGCCCAACAGCGAACACTGAAGCTTTCTTT. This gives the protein CASSPTANTEAFF.

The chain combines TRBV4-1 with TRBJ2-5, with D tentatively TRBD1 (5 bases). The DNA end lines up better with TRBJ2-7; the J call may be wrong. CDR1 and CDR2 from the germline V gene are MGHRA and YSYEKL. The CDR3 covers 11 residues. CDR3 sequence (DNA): TGCGCCAGCAGCCAACAGGGCGAGCAGTACTTC. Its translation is CASSQQGEQYF.

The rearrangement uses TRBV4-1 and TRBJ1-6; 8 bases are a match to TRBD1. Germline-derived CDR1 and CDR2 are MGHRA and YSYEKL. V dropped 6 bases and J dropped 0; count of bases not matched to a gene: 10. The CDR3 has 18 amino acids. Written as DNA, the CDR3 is TGCGCCAGCAGGGACAGGGCCTTTCTGAGCTCCTATAATTCACCCCTCCACTTT. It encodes CASRDRAFLSSYNSPLHF.

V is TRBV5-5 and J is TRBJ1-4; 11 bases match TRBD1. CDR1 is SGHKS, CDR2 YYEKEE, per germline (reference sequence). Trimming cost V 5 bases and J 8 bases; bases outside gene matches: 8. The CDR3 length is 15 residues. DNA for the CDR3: TGTGCCAGCAGGCGAGGACAGGGGGCTTCAGAAAAACTGTTTTTT. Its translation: CASRRGQGASEKLFF. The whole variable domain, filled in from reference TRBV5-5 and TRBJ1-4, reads DAGVTQSPTHLIKTRGQQVTLRCSPISGHKSVSWYQQVLGQGPQFIFQYYEKEERGRGNFPDRFSARQFPNYSSELNVNALLLGDSALYLCASRRGQGASEKLFFGSGTQLSVL.

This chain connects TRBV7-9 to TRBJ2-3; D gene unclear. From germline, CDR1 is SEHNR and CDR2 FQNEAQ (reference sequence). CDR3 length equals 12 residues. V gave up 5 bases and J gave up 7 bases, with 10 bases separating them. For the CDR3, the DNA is TGTGCCAGCAGCCTTGAGTTTTATACGCAGTATTTT. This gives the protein CASSLEFYTQYF. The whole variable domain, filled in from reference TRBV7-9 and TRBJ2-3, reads DTGVSQNPRHKITKRGQNVTFRCDPISEHNRLYWYRQTLGQGPEFLTYFQNEAQLEKSRLLSDRFSAERPKGSFSTLEIQRTEQGDSAMYLCASSLEFYTQYFGPGTRLTVL.

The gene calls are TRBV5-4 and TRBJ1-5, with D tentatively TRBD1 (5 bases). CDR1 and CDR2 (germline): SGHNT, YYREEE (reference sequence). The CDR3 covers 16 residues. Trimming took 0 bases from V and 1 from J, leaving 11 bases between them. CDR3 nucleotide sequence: TGTGCCAGCAGCTTGGCCAGGGCACAAAGCAATCAGCCCCAGCATTTT. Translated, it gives CASSLARAQSNQPQHF.

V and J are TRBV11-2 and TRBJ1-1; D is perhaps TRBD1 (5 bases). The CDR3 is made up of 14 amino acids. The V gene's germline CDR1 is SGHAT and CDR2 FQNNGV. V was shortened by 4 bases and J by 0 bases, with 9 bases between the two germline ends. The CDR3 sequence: CASSSSTVNTEAFF. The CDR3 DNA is TGTGCCAGCAGCTCGTCGACAGTGAACACTGAAGCTTTCTTT.

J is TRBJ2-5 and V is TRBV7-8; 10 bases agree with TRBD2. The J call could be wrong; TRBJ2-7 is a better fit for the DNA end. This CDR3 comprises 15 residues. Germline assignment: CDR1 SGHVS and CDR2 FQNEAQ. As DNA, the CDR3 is TGTGCCAGCAGCTTAGGGACTAGCGGCACCTACGAGCAGTACTTC. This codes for CASSLGTSGTYEQYF.

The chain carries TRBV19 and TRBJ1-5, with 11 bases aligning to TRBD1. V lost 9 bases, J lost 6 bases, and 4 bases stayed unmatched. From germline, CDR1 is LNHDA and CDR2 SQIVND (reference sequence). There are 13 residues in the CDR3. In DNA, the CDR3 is TGTGCCAGCGGACAGGGGGCAGGTCAGCCCCAGCATTTT. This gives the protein CASGQGAGQPQHF.

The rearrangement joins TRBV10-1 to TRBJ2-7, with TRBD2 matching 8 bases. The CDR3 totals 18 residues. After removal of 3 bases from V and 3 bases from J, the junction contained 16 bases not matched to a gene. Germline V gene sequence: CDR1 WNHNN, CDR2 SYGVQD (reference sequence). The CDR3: CASSDGGGLTSEDYEQYF. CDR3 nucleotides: TGCGCCAGCAGTGACGGCGGGGGGCTCACCAGTGAGGACTACGAGCAGTACTTC.

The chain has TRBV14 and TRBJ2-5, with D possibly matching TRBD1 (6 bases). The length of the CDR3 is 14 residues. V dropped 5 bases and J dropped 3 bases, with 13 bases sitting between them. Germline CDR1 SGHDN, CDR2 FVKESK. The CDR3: CASSGRQVEETQYF. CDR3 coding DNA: TGTGCCAGCAGCGGTAGACAGGTAGAAGAGACCCAGTACTTC.

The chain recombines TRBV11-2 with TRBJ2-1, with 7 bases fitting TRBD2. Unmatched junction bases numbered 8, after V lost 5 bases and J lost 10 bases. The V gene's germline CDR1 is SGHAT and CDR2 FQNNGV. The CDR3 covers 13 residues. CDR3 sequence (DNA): TGTGCCAGCAGCGGGGGGGTCCTCACCGAGCAGTTCTTC. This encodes CASSGGVLTEQFF.

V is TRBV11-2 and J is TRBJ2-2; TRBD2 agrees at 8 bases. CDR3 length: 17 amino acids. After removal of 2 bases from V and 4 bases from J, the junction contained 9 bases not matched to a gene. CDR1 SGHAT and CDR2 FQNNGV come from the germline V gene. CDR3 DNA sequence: TGTGCCAGCAGCTTAAGAACGGGGGGGAACCTCACCGGGGAGCTGTTTTTT. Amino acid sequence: CASSLRTGGNLTGELFF.

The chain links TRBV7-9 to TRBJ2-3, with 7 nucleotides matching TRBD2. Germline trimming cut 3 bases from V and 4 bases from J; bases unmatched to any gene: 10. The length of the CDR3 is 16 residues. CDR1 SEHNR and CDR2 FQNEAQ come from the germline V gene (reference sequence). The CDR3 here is CASSFPLAARADTQYF. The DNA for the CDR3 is TGTGCCAGCAGCTTCCCCCTAGCGGCCCGAGCAGATACGCAGTATTTT.